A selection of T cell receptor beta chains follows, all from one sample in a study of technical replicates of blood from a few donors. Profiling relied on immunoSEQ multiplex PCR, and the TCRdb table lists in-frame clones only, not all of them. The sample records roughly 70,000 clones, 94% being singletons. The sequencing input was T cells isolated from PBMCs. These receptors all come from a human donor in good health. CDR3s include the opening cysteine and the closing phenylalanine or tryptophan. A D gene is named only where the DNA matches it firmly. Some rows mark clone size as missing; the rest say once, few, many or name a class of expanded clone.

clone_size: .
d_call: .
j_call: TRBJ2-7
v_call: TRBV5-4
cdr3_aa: CASSAASYEQYF
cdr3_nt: TGTGCCAGCAGCGCGGCTTCCTACGAGCAGTACTTC

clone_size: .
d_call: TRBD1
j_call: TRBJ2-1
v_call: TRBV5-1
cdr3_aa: CASKGQANGNEQFF
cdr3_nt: TGCGCCAGCAAGGGACAGGCGAACGGGAATGAGCAGTTCTTC

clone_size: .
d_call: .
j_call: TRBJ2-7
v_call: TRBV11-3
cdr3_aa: CASSPPMIQRQYF
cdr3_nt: TGTGCCAGCAGCCCGCCTATGATTCAGCGGCAGTACTTC

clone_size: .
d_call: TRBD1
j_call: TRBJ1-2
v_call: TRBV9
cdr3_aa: CASSVGGGDYGYTF
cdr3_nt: TGTGCCAGCAGCGTAGGAGGGGGCGACTATGGCTACACCTTC

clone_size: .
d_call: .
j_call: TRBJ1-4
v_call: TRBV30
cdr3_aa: CAWSVGAAGTNEKLFF
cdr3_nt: TGTGCCTGGAGTGTCGGGGCAGCGGGAACTAATGAAAAACTGTTTTTT

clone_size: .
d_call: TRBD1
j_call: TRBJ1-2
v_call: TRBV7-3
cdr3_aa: CASSSEDRGVNYGYTF
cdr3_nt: TGTGCCAGCAGCTCCGAGGACAGGGGAGTAAACTATGGCTACACCTTC

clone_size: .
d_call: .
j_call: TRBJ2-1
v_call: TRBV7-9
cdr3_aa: CASSPRGAGHRAYNEQFF
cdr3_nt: TGTGCCAGCAGCCCCCGGGGAGCGGGACATAGAGCCTACAATGAGCAGTTCTTC

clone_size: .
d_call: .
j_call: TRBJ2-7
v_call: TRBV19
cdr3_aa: CASSIGRDFGIYEQYF
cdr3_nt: TGTGCCAGTAGTATAGGTCGAGACTTTGGAATCTACGAGCAGTACTTC

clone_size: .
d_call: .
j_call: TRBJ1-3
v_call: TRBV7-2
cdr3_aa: CASSYPTGNTIYF
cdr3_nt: TGTGCCAGCAGCTACCCGACAGGAAACACCATATATTTT

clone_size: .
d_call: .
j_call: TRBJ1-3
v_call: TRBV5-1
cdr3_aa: CASSLGREPSGNTIYF
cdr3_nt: TGCGCCAGCAGCTTGGGCCGGGAGCCTTCTGGAAACACCATATATTTT

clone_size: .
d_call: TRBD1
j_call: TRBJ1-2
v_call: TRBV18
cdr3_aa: CASSPDRGPYGYTF
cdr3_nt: TGTGCCAGCTCACCGGACAGGGGGCCTTATGGCTACACCTTC

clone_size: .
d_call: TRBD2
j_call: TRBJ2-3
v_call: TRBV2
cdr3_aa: CASSGTSGRGVSGDTQYF
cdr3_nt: TGTGCCAGCAGTGGGACTAGCGGGAGGGGAGTCTCTGGAGATACGCAGTATTTT

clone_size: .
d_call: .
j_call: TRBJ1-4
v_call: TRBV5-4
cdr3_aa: CASSRTGSTNEKLFF
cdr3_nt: TGTGCCAGCAGCCGTACAGGTTCAACTAATGAAAAACTGTTTTTT

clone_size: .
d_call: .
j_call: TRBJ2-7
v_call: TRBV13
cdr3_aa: CASSPDDSYEQYF
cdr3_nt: TGTGCCAGCAGCCCCGATGACAGCTACGAGCAGTACTTC

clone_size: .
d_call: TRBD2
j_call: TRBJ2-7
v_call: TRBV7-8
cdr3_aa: CASSPLAGASEQYF
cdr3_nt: TGTGCCAGCAGCCCACTAGCGGGAGCCAGCGAGCAGTACTTC

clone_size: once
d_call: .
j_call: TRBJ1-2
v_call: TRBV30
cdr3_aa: CAWSREGYGYTF
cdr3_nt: TGTGCCTGGAGCCGTGAGGGATACGGCTACACCTTC

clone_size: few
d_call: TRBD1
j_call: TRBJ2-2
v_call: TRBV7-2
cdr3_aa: CASTELGQGLSPGELFF
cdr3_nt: TGTGCCAGCACCGAGCTAGGACAGGGTCTTTCCCCGGGGGAGCTGTTTTTT

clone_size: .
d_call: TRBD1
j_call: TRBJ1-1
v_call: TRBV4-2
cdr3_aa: CASSRSPGDRVTEAFF
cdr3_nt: TGTGCCAGCAGCCGGTCTCCCGGGGACAGGGTCACTGAAGCTTTCTTT

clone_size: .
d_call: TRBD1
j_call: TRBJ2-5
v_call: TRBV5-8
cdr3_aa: CASSSGVTGKETQYF
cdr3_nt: TGTGCCAGCAGCTCCGGAGTGACAGGGAAAGAGACCCAGTACTTC

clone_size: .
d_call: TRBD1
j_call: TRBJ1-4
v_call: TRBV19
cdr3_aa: CASSIGGATGDEKLFF
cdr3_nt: TGTGCCAGTAGTATAGGGGGAGCTACAGGGGATGAAAAACTGTTTTTT

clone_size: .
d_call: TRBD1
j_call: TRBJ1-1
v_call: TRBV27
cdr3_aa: CASSWDRGTMNTEAFF
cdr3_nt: TGTGCCAGCAGCTGGGACAGGGGAACAATGAACACTGAAGCTTTCTTT

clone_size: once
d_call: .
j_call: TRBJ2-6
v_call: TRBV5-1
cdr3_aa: CASSQEPQGTGANVLTF
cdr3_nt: TGCGCCAGCAGCCAGGAACCTCAGGGTACTGGGGCCAACGTCCTGACTTTC

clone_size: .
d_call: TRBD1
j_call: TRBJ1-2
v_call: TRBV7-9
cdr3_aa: CASSSGTGRINGYTF
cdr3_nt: TGTGCCAGCAGCTCGGGGACAGGGAGGATTAATGGCTACACCTTC

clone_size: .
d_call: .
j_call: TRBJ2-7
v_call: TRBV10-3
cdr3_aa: CAISVGSYEQYF
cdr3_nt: TGTGCCATCAGTGTCGGGTCGTACGAGCAGTACTTC

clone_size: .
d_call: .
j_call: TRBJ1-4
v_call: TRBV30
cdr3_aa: CAWSGSGVGEKLFF
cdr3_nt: TGTGCCTGGAGTGGGTCGGGGGTCGGTGAAAAACTGTTTTTT

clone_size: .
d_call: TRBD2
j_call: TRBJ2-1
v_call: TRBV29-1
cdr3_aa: CSVMSGTSGNEQFF
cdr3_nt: TGCAGCGTTATGAGTGGGACTAGCGGGAATGAGCAGTTCTTC

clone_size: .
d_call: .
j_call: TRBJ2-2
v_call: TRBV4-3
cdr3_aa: CASSQVDSFTGELFF
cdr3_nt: TGCGCCAGCAGCCAAGTAGACTCCTTCACCGGGGAGCTGTTTTTT

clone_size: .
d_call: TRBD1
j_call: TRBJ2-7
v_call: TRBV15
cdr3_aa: CATSRSTGDIYEQYF
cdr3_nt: TGTGCCACCAGCAGGAGTACAGGGGATATCTACGAGCAGTACTTC

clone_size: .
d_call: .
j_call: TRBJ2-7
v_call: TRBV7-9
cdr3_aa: CASSRGTYEQYF
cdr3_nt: TGTGCCAGCAGCCGGGGGACGTACGAGCAGTACTTC

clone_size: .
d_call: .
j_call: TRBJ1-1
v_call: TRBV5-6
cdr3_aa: CASSYQSTEAFF
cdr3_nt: TGTGCCAGCAGCTACCAGTCCACTGAAGCTTTCTTT

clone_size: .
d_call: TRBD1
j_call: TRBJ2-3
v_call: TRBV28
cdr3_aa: CASSLPGQGKGDTQYF
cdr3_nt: TGTGCCAGCAGTTTACCGGGACAGGGAAAGGGAGATACGCAGTATTTT

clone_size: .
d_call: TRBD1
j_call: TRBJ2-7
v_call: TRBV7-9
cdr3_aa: CASSPDRGVTYEQYF
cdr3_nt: TGTGCCAGCAGTCCGGACAGGGGGGTTACCTACGAGCAGTACTTC

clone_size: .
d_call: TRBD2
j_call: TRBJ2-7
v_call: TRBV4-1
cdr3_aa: CASSQGTSVYEQYF
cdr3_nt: TGCGCCAGCAGCCAGGGGACTAGCGTCTACGAGCAGTACTTC

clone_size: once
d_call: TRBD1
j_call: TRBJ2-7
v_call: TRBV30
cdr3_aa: CAWKGQWNEQYF
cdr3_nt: TGTGCCTGGAAGGGACAGTGGAACGAGCAGTACTTC